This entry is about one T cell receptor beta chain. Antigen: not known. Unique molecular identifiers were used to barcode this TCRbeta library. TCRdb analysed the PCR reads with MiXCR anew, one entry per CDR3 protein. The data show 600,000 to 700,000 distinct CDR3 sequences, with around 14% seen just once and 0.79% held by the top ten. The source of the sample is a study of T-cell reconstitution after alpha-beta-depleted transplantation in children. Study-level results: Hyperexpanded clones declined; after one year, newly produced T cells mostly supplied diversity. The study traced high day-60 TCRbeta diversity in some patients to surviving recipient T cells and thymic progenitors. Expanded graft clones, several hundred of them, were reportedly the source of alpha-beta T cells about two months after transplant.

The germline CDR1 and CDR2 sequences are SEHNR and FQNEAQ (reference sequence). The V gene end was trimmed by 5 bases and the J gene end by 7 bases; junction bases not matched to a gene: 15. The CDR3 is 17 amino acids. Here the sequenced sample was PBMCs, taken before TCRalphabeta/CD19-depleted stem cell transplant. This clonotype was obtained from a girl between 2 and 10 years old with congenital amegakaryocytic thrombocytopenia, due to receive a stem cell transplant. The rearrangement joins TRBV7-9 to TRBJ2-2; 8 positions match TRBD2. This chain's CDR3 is CASSRTPAGVLGGELFF. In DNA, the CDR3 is TGTGCCAGCAGCCGAACCCCAGCGGGAGTCCTCGGCGGGGAGCTGTTTTTT.